These 11 T cell receptor beta chains share one sample of origin, sequenced in a study of T-cell reconstitution after alpha-beta-depleted transplantation in children. For TCRbeta, the library was prepared with unique molecular identifiers. In TCRdb, the PCR reads were re-called with MiXCR into one record per CDR3 protein. The sample contains about 460,000 distinct CDR3 sequences, under 12% of which appear only once. The sequencing here drew on PBMCs, taken before TCRalphabeta/CD19-depleted stem cell transplant. The receptors derive from a child younger than 10 with inherited bone marrow failure, due to receive a stem cell transplant.

This clonotype showed up many times. The chain carries TRBV7-9 and TRBJ2-1; no clear D. Germline CDR1 SEHNR, CDR2 FQNEAQ (reference sequence). CDR3 size: 14 residues. The V end lost 4 bases, the J end lost 3 bases, and 10 bases lay between the germline ends. The CDR3 nucleotides read TGTGCCAGCAGCTCAGAGGAGAACTACAATGAGCAGTTCTTC. As protein: CASSSEENYNEQFF.

This chain links TRBV20-1 with TRBJ2-2; 8 bases are a match to TRBD1. CDR3 length: 14 residues. Germline CDR1 is DFQATT and CDR2 is SNEGSKA (reference sequence). The junction had 6 bases not matched to a gene; V was cut back by 3 bases and J by 6 bases. The CDR3 is CSASKDRVAGELFF. The CDR3 DNA reads TGCAGTGCTAGTAAGGACAGGGTGGCCGGGGAGCTGTTTTTT.

The chain links TRBV28 to TRBJ2-7; unclear D gene. Deletions cut 4 bases from V and 0 bases from J, with 16 bases between. The CDR3 loop spans 16 amino acids. In germline, CDR1 is MDHEN, CDR2 SYDVKM. CDR3 sequence reads: CASSYGSYTISYEQYF. The CDR3 nucleotides are TGTGCCAGCAGTTACGGGTCATATACAATCTCCTACGAGCAGTACTTC. Drawing the rest from reference TRBV28 and TRBJ2-7, the complete variable domain is DVKVTQSSRYLVKRTGEKVFLECVQDMDHENMFWYRQDPGLGLRLIYFSYDVKMKEKGDIPEGYSVSREKKERFSLILESASTNQTSMYLCASSYGSYTISYEQYFGPGTRLTVT.

This clonotype was observed at least ten times. The CDR3 sequence is CASSLEETGGYEQYF. The CDR3 nucleotides are TGTGCCAGCAGCTTGGAAGAGACAGGGGGCTACGAGCAGTACTTC. The chain links TRBV5-4 to TRBJ2-7; 9 bases are shared with TRBD1. From germline, CDR1 is SGHNT and CDR2 YYREEE (reference sequence). The CDR3 contains 15 residues. V trimming: 0 bases; J trimming: 3 bases; junction bases outside the gene matches: 4.

Regarding this clonotype: A read error may be the cause here, since a much bigger clone is one base away. The genes are TRBV20-1 and TRBJ2-7; D is perhaps TRBD2 (6 bases). This CDR3 has 14 residues. Germline CDR1 and CDR2: DFQATT and SNEGSKA (reference sequence). V lost 1 base, J lost 11 bases, and 21 bases lay in between. CDR3 nucleotide sequence: TGCAGTGCTAGAGTCTCCCACACGGGGGTAGCGGAGTACTTC. This encodes CSARVSHTGVAEYF.

This clonotype was picked up many times. V gene TRBV4-2 combines with J gene TRBJ2-7; D gene uncertain. Per the germline V gene, CDR1 is LGHNA and CDR2 is YNFKEQ. CDR3 length equals 15 residues. The V and J ends lost 0 bases and 4 bases respectively, with 13 bases between them. DNA of the CDR3: TGTGCCAGCAGCCAAGATCTGGGCAGCAGTTACGAGCAGTACTTC. Protein product: CASSQDLGSSYEQYF.

In its sample, this clonotype was seen many times. This chain links TRBV11-2 with TRBJ1-1; D is unclear. CDR1 SGHAT and CDR2 FQNNGV come from the germline V gene. There are 14 residues in the CDR3. Trimming removed 3 bases at V and 4 bases at J, with 12 bases between. CDR3 protein: CASSFPPGVTEAFF. The CDR3 DNA reads as TGTGCCAGCAGCTTCCCCCCGGGTGTCACTGAAGCTTTCTTT.

The count of this clonotype is one. A much larger clonotype is one base distant, so this may be a read error. The chain recombines TRBV12-3 or TRBV12-4 with TRBJ2-5, with 10 positions matching TRBD2. This CDR3 contains 16 residues. V shed 3 bases and J 1 base; nucleotides not matched to a gene: 5. The CDR3 loop reads CASSFYLAGVQETQYF. Here the CDR3 DNA reads TGTGCCAGCAGTTTCTACCTAGCGGGAGTCCAAGAGACCCAGTACTTC.

The chain links TRBV18 to TRBJ2-7, with 7 bases fitting TRBD1. With 0 bases clipped from V and 6 bases from J, the junction kept 2 bases outside the gene matches. This CDR3 is 13 amino acids long. From germline, CDR1 is KGHSH and CDR2 LQKENI. The CDR3 nucleotides read TGTGCCAGCTCACCACCGGGACAGCCCGAGCAGTACTTC. Translation: CASSPPGQPEQYF.

V usage is TRBV20-1 and J usage is TRBJ2-7, with 7 bases fitting TRBD2. CDR3 size: 17 residues. CDR1 and CDR2 (germline): DFQATT, SNEGSKA (reference sequence). V shed 0 bases, J shed 2 bases, and the junction held 13 bases outside the gene matches. CDR3 sequence: CSARDPSGKSPAYEQYF. CDR3 DNA sequence: TGCAGTGCTAGAGATCCCAGCGGGAAGAGTCCCGCCTACGAGCAGTACTTC.

This clonotype was counted ten times or more. The V and J genes are TRBV13 and TRBJ2-7, with D unclear. Germline CDR1 reads PRHDT; CDR2 reads FYEKMQ (reference sequence). This CDR3 is built from 15 residues. Trimming pared 4 bases from V and 2 bases from J, leaving 15 bases between. CDR3 region: CASSSMGRRPYEQYF. In DNA, the CDR3 is TGTGCCAGCAGCTCCATGGGCCGTAGGCCCTACGAGCAGTACTTC.